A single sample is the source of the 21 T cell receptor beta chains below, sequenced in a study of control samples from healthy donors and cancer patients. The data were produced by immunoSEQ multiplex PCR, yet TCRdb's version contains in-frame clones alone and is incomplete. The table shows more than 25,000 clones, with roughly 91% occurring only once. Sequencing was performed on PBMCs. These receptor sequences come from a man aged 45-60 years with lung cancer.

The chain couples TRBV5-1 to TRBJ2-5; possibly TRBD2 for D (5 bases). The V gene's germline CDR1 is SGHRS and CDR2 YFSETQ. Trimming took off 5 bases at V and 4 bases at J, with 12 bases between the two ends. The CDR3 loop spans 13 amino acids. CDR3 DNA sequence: TGCGCCAGCAGTCGGCAGCGGTCAGAGACCCAGTACTTC. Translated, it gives CASSRQRSETQYF.

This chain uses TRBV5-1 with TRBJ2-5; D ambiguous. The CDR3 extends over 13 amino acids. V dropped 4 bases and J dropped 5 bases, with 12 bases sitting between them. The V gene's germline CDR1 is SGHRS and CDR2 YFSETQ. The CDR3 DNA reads TGCGCCAGCAGCCCCCGGGCCTCGGAGACCCAGTACTTC. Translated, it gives CASSPRASETQYF.

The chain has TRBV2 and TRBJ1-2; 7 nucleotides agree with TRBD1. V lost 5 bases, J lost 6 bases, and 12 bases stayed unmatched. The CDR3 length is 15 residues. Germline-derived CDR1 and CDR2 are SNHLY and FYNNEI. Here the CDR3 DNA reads TGTGCCAGCAGTCCGCGCCCCGGGACAGAGAATGGCTACACCTTC. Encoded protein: CASSPRPGTENGYTF.

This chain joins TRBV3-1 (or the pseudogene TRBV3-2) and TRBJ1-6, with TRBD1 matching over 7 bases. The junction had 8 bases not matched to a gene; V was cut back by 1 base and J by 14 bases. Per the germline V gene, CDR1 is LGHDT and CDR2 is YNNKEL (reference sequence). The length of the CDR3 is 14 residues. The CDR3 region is CASSQGTEGATLHF. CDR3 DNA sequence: TGTGCCAGCAGCCAAGGAACCGAGGGGGCCACCCTCCACTTT.

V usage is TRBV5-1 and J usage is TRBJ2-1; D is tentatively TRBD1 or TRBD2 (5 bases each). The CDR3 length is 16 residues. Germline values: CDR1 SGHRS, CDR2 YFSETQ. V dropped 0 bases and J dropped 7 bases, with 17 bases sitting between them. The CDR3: CASSLAGDPKGNEQFF. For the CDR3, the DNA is TGCGCCAGCAGCTTGGCCGGGGACCCCAAGGGAAATGAGCAGTTCTTC.

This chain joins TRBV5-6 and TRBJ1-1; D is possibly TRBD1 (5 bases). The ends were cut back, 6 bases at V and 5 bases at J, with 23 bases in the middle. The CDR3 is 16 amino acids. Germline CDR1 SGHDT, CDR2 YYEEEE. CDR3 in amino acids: CASNHGLARGVTEAFF. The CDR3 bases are TGTGCCAGCAACCACGGGCTGGCACGGGGCGTGACTGAAGCTTTCTTT.

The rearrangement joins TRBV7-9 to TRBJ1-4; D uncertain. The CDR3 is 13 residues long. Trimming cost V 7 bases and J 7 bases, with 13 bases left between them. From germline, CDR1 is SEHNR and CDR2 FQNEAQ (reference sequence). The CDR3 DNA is TGTGCCAGCAATGGGGAGCTAGGTGAAAAACTGTTTTTT. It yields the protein CASNGELGEKLFF.

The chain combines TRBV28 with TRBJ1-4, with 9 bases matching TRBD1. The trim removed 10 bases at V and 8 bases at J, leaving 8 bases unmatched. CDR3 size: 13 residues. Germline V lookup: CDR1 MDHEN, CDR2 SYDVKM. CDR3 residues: CATRTGGREKLFF. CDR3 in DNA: TGTGCCACCCGCACAGGGGGCAGGGAAAAACTGTTTTTT.

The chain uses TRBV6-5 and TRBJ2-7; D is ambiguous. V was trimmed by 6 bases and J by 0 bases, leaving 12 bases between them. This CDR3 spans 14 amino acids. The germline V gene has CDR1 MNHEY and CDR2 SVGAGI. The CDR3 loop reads CASSLGRNSYEQYF. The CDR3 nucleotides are TGTGCCAGCAGCCTCGGACGGAACTCCTACGAGCAGTACTTC.

The chain's CDR3 is CASSSLIKTGERPFF. The DNA for the CDR3 is TGCGCCAGCAGCTCCCTCATAAAAACAGGGGAGAGGCCTTTCTTT. V usage is TRBV4-1 and J usage is TRBJ1-1; TRBD1 agrees at 7 bases. The CDR3 runs 15 residues. The V gene end was trimmed by 5 bases and the J gene end by 12 bases; junction bases not matched to a gene: 18. The germline V gene has CDR1 MGHRA and CDR2 YSYEKL.

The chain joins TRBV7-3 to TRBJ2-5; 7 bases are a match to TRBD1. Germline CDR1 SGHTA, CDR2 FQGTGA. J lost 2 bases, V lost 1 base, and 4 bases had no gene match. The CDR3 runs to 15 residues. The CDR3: CASSLISGQQETQYF. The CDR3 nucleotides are TGTGCCAGCAGCTTAATATCGGGACAGCAAGAGACCCAGTACTTC.

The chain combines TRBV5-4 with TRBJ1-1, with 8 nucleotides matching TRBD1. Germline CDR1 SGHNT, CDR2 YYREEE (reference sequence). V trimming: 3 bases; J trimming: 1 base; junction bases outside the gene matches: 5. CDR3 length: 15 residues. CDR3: CASSWTGQGNTEAFF. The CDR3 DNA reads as TGTGCCAGCAGCTGGACAGGGCAGGGGAACACTGAAGCTTTCTTT.

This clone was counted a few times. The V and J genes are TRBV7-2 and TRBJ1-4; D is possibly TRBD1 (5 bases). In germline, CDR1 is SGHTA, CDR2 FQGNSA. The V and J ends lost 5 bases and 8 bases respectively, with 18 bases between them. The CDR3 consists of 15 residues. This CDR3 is CASSPQGTVKEKLFF. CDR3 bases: TGTGCCAGCAGCCCACAAGGGACCGTGAAGGAAAAACTGTTTTTT.

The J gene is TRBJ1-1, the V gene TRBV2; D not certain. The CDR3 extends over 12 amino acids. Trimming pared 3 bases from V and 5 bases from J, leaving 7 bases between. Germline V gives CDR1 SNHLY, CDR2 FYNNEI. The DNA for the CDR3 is TGTGCCAGCAGTGATACAGTAACTGAAGCTTTCTTT. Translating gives CASSDTVTEAFF.

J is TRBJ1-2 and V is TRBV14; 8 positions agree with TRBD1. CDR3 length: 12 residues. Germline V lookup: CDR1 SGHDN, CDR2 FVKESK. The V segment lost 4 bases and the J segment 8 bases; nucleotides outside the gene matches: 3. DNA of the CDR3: TGTGCCAGCAGCCCGGACAGGGACGGCTACACCTTC. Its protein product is CASSPDRDGYTF. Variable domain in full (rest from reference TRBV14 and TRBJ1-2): EAGVTQFPSHSVIEKGQTVTLRCDPISGHDNLYWYRRVMGKEIKFLLHFVKESKQDESGMPNNRFLAERTGGTYSTLKVQPAELEDSGVYFCASSPDRDGYTFGSGTRLTVV.

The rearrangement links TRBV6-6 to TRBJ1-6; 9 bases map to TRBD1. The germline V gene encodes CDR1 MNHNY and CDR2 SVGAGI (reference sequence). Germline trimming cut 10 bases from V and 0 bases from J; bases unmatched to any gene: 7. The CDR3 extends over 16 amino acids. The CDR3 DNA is TGTGCCACTCTTGACAGGGGGAGCTCCTATAATTCACCCCTCCACTTT. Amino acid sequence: CATLDRGSSYNSPLHF.

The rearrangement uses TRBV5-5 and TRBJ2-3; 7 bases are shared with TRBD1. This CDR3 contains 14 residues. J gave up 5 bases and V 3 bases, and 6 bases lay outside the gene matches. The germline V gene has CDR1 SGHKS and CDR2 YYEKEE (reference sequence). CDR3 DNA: TGTGCCAGCAGCTATCCGACAGGGAAAGATACGCAGTATTTT. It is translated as CASSYPTGKDTQYF.

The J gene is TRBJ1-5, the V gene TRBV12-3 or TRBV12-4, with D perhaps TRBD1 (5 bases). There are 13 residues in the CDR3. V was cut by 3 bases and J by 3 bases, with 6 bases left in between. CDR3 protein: CASSFRVNQPQHF. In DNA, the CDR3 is TGTGCCAGCAGTTTCAGGGTCAATCAGCCCCAGCATTTT.

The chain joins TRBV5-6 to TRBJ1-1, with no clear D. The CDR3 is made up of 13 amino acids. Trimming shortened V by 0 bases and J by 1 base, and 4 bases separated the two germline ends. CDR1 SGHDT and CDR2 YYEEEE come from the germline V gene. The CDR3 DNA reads TGTGCCAGCAGCTTGGGTTCGAACACTGAAGCTTTCTTT. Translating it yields CASSLGSNTEAFF.

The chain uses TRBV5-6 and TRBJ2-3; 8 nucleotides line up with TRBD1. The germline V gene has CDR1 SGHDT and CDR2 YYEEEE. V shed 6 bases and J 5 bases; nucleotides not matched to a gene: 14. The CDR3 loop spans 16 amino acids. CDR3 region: CASTKVRQGAVDTQYF. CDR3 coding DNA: TGTGCCAGCACCAAAGTAAGGCAGGGGGCGGTAGATACGCAGTATTTT.

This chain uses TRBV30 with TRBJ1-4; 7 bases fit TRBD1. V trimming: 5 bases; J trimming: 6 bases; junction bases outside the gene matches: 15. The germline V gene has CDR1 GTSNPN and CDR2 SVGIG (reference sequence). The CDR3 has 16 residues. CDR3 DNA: TGTGCCTGGTCGGGTTGGGGTAGGGGGCAGTATGAAAAACTGTTTTTT. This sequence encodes CAWSGWGRGQYEKLFF.